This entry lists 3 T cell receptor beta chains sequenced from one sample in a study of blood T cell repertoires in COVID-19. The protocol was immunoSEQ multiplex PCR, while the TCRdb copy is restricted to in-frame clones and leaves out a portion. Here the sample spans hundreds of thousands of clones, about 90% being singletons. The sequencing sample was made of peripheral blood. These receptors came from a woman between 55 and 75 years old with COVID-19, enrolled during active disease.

CDR3 in amino acids: CASTTISGGGNEQFF. The CDR3 nucleotides are TGTGCCAGCACCACCATTAGCGGGGGGGGCAATGAGCAGTTCTTC. This chain connects TRBV5-4 to TRBJ2-1, with 11 bases identical to TRBD2. Losses at the gene ends were 6 bases for V and 6 bases for J; bases not matched to a gene: 8. There are 15 residues in the CDR3. The germline gives CDR1 SGHNT, CDR2 YYREEE (reference sequence).

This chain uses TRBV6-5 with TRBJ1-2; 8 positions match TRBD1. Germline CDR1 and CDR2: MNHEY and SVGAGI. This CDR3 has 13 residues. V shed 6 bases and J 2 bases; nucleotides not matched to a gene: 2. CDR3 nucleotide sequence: TGTGCCAGCAGCGGACAGGGAAACTATGGCTACACCTTC. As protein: CASSGQGNYGYTF.

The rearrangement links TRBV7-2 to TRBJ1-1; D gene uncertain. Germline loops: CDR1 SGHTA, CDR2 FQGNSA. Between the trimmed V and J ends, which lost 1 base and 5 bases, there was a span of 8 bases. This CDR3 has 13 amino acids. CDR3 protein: CASSLGVRTEAFF. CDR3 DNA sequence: TGTGCCAGCAGCTTAGGTGTACGGACTGAAGCTTTCTTT.